This record covers a single TCR beta chain. Its antigen is not yet known. One base away there is no much larger clone; base qualities are not given. This record belongs to a study of blood T cell repertoires in COVID-19 (dated by TCRdb to 2018 to 2021). About the study as a whole: The collaborator samples originated in the United States, Italy and Spain and spanned the acute and convalescent phases of COVID-19. The prospective study material was composed of cDNA or gDNA derived from T cells, B-cell-depleted T cells, or PBMCs. The dataset comprised deeply sampled blood TCRbeta repertoires from subjects exposed to, actively infected with, or recovered from COVID-19. The repertoires were made available in a free public database intended to serve as a resource for research on the immune response to SARS-CoV-2. The samples were drawn from the first 160 participants of the ongoing ImmuneRACE study and from some 1,300 subjects provided by 6 global collaborators. The sample metadata nearly always contained a de-identified subject ID, COVID-19 status, age in years and sex. HLA class I and class II types, where available, came from metadata supplied by the sample provider rather than from assay-based typing. What the authors observed across the whole study: The quantity of clinical and demographic metadata differed by source and by participant and was supplied without curation.

CDR1 SGDLS and CDR2 YYNGEE are derived from the germline V gene. V ends up 4 bases short and J 2 bases short, with an unmatched junction base count of 10. The CDR3, cysteine through phenylalanine, is 17 amino acids long. Just the 51-base CDR3 DNA is kept, in frame starting at base 1. The collaborating institutions used their own protocols to collect whole blood in K2EDTA tubes. For TCRbeta analysis, collaborator samples were shipped as frozen whole blood, as isolated PBMCs, or as DNA extracted from either sample type. TCRbeta CDR3 regions were amplified from genomic DNA using the immunoSEQ Assay, a bias-controlled multiplex PCR. The study's own analysis went as follows. The number of nucleated cells in each sample was estimated by amplification of reference gene primers within the assay. Sequence reads were collapsed and filtered to measure the absolute abundance of every unique TCRbeta CDR3 rearrangement. For each sample, productive Simpson clonality was calculated by taking the square root of Simpson's diversity index across productive rearrangements. TCRdb mirrors the immuneACCESS table, restricted to in-frame sequences. Some clones are absent from its copies; in checked studies, under half trace to an unresolved V gene, and the reason for the others is unknown. V and J calls plus clone size are reproduced from that table; the DNA served to infer D and trimming. Present in this sample are 90,000 to 110,000 clones, approximately 82% of which were seen just once. The top ten constitute 15% to 20% of the sample.

The receptor comes from an older woman with acute or convalescent COVID-19. The chain is encoded by TRBV9 joined to TRBJ2-1, with 9 bases aligning to TRBD2. The sequenced sample consisted of peripheral blood. The DNA is as follows: TGTGCCAGCAGCCTCCGGGAATTAGCGGGGGCCTACAATGAGCAGTTCTTC. This codes for CASSLRELAGAYNEQFF.